This T cell receptor (beta chain) was recorded in a study of T cell repertoires in cytomegalovirus infection. Study-wide results and limits: Across the ex vivo response, the dominant clonotypes were HLA-C-restricted CMV-specific TCR beta clonotypes.

CDR3 length equals 16 residues. Germline V gene sequence: CDR1 SEHNR, CDR2 FQNEAQ (reference sequence). V lost 5 bases, J lost 4 bases, and 15 bases lay in between. One entry per CDR3 protein results from TCRdb running MiXCR on the reads. Among around 530,000 distinct CDR3 sequences listed, around 27% were seen once. This clonotype was found a few times. Its antigen is as yet unknown. The sample comprised PBMCs. This clonotype originated in a human donor in good health (CMV status not recorded). Some clones in this sample may be carry-over from other donors' samples. V and J are TRBV7-9 and TRBJ2-6; tentatively, D is TRBD2 (6 bases). The CDR3 region is CASSDLGEAGANVLTF. The DNA of the CDR3 is TGTGCCAGCAGCGACCTAGGGGAGGCCGGGGCCAACGTCCTGACTTTC.